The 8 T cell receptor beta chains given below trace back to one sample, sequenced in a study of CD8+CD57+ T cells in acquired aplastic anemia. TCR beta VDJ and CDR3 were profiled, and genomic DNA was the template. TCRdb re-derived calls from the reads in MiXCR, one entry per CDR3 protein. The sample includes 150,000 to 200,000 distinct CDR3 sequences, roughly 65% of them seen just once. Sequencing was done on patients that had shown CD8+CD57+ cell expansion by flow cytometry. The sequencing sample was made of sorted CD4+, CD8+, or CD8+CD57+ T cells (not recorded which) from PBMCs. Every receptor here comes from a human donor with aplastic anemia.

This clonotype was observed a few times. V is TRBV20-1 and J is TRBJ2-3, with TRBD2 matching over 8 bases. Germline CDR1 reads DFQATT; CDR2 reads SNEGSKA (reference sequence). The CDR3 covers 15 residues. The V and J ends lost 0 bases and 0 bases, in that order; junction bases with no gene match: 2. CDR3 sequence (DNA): TGCAGTGCTAGAGATCCTAGCGGGAGCACAGATACGCAGTATTTT. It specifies CSARDPSGSTDTQYF.

The CDR3 nucleotides are TGTGCCAGCAGTTCCCCTAGGACAGAAGCTAACTATGGCTACACCTTC. Its translation: CASSSPRTEANYGYTF. The chain employs TRBV27 and TRBJ1-2, with a tentative D call TRBD1 (6 bases). Germline V CDR1 and CDR2: MNHEY, SMNVEV (reference sequence). Between the trimmed V and J ends, which lost 4 bases and 0 bases, there was a span of 15 bases. This CDR3 comprises 16 residues.

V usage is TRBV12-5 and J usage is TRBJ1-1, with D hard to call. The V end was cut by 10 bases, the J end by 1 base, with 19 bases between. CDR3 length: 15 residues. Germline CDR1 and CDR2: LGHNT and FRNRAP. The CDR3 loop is CAILAPSSPNTEAFF. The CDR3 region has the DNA TGTGCTATCCTAGCGCCCTCTTCTCCGAACACTGAAGCTTTCTTT.

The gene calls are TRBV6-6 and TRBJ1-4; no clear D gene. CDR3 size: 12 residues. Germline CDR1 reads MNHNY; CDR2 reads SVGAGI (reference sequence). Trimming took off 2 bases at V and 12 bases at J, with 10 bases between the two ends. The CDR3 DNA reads TGTGCCAGCAGTTACCAGGACTTTGAACTGTTTTTT. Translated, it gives CASSYQDFELFF.

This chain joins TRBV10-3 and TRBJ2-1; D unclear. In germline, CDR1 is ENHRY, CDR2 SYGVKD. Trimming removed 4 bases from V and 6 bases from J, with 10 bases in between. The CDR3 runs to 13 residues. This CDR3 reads CAISVELSNEQFF. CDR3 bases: TGTGCCATCAGTGTCGAGCTCTCCAATGAGCAGTTCTTC.

Here the CDR3 reads CSVSRGDLGGEYF. The CDR3 nucleotides are TGCAGCGTGTCCCGGGGGGATTTGGGGGGTGAGTACTTC. This chain joins TRBV29-1 and TRBJ2-7; 7 bases match TRBD2. The ends lost 6 bases at V and 11 bases at J; junction bases unmatched: 16. CDR1 is SQVTM, CDR2 ANQGSEA, per germline. The CDR3 spans 13 residues.

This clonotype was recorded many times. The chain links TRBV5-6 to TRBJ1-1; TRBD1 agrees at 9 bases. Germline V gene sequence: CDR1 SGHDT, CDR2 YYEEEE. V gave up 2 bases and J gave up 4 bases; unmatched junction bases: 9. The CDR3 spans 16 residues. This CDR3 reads CASSLSRTGDPTEAFF. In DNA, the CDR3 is TGTGCCAGCAGCTTAAGCAGGACAGGGGACCCCACTGAAGCTTTCTTT. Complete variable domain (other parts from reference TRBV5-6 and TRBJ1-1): DAGVTQSPTHLIKTRGQQVTLRCSPKSGHDTVSWYQQALGQGPQFIFQYYEEEERQRGNFPDRFSGHQFPNYSSELNVNALLLGDSALYLCASSLSRTGDPTEAFFGQGTRLTVV.

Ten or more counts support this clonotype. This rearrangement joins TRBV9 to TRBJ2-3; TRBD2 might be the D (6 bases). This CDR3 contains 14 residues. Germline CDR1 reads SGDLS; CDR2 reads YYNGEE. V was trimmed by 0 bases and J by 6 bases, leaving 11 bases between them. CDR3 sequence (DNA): TGTGCCAGCAGCGTAGGGGGGGTTGATGATACGCAGTATTTT. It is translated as CASSVGGVDDTQYF.